These 9 T cell receptor beta chains came from one sample sequenced in a study of T cells in Graves' hyperthyroidism and ophthalmopathy. RNA transcripts served as the template for amplifying TCR beta CDR3 regions. The TCR CDR3 was amplified in a first-round RT-PCR using the HTBI primer set. TCRdb reprocessed the multiplex PCR reads via MiXCR and lists one record per CDR3 protein. The sample shows roughly 57,000 distinct CDR3 sequences, approximately 53% of them seen only once. The sequenced material came from blood. The receptors were sampled from a woman aged 55-69 years with Graves' ophthalmopathy.

Ten or more counts support this clonotype. The CDR3 region is CASSPGTGSVDEQFF. DNA of the CDR3: TGTGCCAGCAGTCCCGGGACAGGGTCGGTCGATGAGCAGTTCTTC. V gene TRBV6-2 or TRBV6-3 combines with J gene TRBJ2-1, with 9 bases aligning to TRBD1. This CDR3 has 15 residues. Germline V gene data show CDR1 as MNHEY and CDR2 as SVGEGT. The V gene end was trimmed by 5 bases and the J gene end by 8 bases; junction bases not matched to a gene: 10.

This clonotype was counted at least ten times. The gene calls are TRBV4-3 and TRBJ1-1; D ambiguous. CDR1 and CDR2 from the germline V gene are LGHNA and YSLEER. CDR3 length: 13 amino acids. Trimming removed 4 bases from V and 3 bases from J, with 9 bases in between. CDR3 loop: CASSRTQDTEAFF. CDR3 DNA sequence: TGCGCCAGCAGCCGAACCCAGGACACTGAAGCTTTCTTT.

This clonotype was observed many times. The V call is TRBV12-3 or TRBV12-4, the J call TRBJ2-6, with TRBD1 as a possible D gene (6 bases). The ends were cut back, 1 base at V and 1 base at J, with 11 bases in the middle. This CDR3 comprises 17 residues. The chain's CDR3 is CASSLGLQGSGANVLTF. Written as DNA, the CDR3 is TGTGCCAGCAGTTTAGGACTACAGGGATCTGGGGCCAACGTCCTGACTTTC.

This clonotype was observed at least ten times. The chain carries TRBV5-4 and TRBJ2-5; D is ambiguous. The germline V gene has CDR1 SGHNT and CDR2 YYREEE (reference sequence). With 1 base removed from V and 2 bases from J, the gap between germline ends came to 6 bases. The CDR3 consists of 13 residues. The CDR3 sequence: CASSLNQQETQYF. For the CDR3, the DNA is TGTGCCAGCAGCTTGAACCAGCAAGAGACCCAGTACTTC. Complete variable domain (other parts from reference TRBV5-4 and TRBJ2-5): ETGVTQSPTHLIKTRGQQVTLRCSSQSGHNTVSWYQQALGQGPQFIFQYYREEENGRGNFPPRFSGLQFPNYSSELNVNALELDDSALYLCASSLNQQETQYFGPGTRLLVL.

The chain employs TRBV25-1 and TRBJ2-1, with TRBD2 matching over 8 bases. Germline CDR1 and CDR2: MGHDK and SYGVNS. The CDR3 covers 19 residues. The ends lost 6 bases at V and 8 bases at J; junction bases unmatched: 24. CDR3 protein: CASSQEPLPLSGGRDEQFF. In DNA form, the CDR3 reads TGTGCCAGCAGCCAAGAACCCCTCCCGCTCAGCGGGGGCCGGGATGAGCAGTTCTTC.

This clonotype has just a few counts. The V call is TRBV12-5, the J call TRBJ2-7; D is unresolved. Gene TRBJ2-5 matches the end of the DNA better, so the J call may be wrong. CDR3 length equals 11 residues. The V gene's germline CDR1 is LGHNT and CDR2 FRNRAP. The chain's CDR3 is CASGLGETQYF. CDR3 bases: TGTGCTAGTGGTTTGGGCGAGACCCAGTACTTC.

This clonotype has at least ten counts. The chain combines TRBV5-4 with TRBJ2-3; 11 positions agree with TRBD2. The germline gives CDR1 SGHNT, CDR2 YYREEE (reference sequence). V lost 4 bases to trimming and J lost 1 base; unmatched junction nucleotides: 5. The CDR3 loop spans 16 amino acids. The CDR3 sequence is CASSPSLAGGTDTQYF. The CDR3 DNA follows: TGTGCCAGCAGCCCGTCACTAGCGGGAGGCACAGATACGCAGTATTTT.

In this sample, this clonotype turned up many times. This chain links TRBV5-1 with TRBJ2-5; possibly TRBD1 or TRBD2 for D (6 bases each). Germline CDR1 reads SGHRS; CDR2 reads YFSETQ. Trimming took 1 base from V and 4 from J, leaving 8 bases between them. This CDR3 is 13 amino acids long. CDR3 bases: TGCGCCAGCAGCTTGAGGGGGGTAGAGACCCAGTACTTC. This gives the protein CASSLRGVETQYF.

The V and J genes are TRBV7-8 and TRBJ2-7, with 7 positions matching TRBD1. CDR3 length: 14 residues. CDR1 is SGHVS, CDR2 FQNEAQ, per germline. The V gene end was trimmed by 2 bases and the J gene end by 6 bases; junction bases not matched to a gene: 7. CDR3 region: CASSLPGQYGEQYF. CDR3 sequence (DNA): TGTGCCAGCAGCTTACCGGGACAGTACGGCGAGCAGTACTTC.